The rows below give T cell receptor beta chains drawn from one sample of a study of blood T cell repertoires in COVID-19. Only in-frame clones appear in the TCRdb table, and some are missing; sequencing was by immunoSEQ multiplex PCR. The table includes 60,000 to 90,000 clones, 80% to 90% detected once. Sequenced input: peripheral blood. These receptors were taken from a woman aged 50 to 60 with acute or convalescent COVID-19. Both conserved end residues are part of each CDR3. Each record gives: clone size, J gene, V gene, D gene, CDR3 DNA, CDR3 protein. D genes are given only for firm matches. Not all rows give a size; the values are once, few, many and, for expanded clones, a class.

clone_size: -
j_call: TRBJ1-2
v_call: TRBV30
d_call: TRBD1
cdr3_nt: TGTGCCTGGACCGCTCCCTGGGACAGCTATGGCTACACCTTC
cdr3_aa: CAWTAPWDSYGYTF

clone_size: -
j_call: TRBJ2-7
v_call: TRBV7-2
d_call: TRBD2
cdr3_nt: TGTGCCAGCAGCCCAAAGCAGCGGGGGATATCCTACGAGCAGTACTTC
cdr3_aa: CASSPKQRGISYEQYF

clone_size: -
j_call: TRBJ2-7
v_call: TRBV19
d_call: -
cdr3_nt: TGTGCCAGTAAAGGAGGCTCCTACGAGCAGTACTTC
cdr3_aa: CASKGGSYEQYF

clone_size: -
j_call: TRBJ1-2
v_call: TRBV4-3
d_call: TRBD1
cdr3_nt: TGCGCCAGCAGCCATCGACAGGGGGCACGGGGCTACACCTTC
cdr3_aa: CASSHRQGARGYTF

clone_size: -
j_call: TRBJ2-7
v_call: TRBV6-2/TRBV6-3
d_call: TRBD2
cdr3_nt: TGTGCCAGCAGTCCACTAGCGGGAGACGGGTACGAGCAGTACTTC
cdr3_aa: CASSPLAGDGYEQYF

clone_size: -
j_call: TRBJ2-1
v_call: TRBV4-1
d_call: TRBD2
cdr3_nt: TGCGCCAGCAGCCAAGTTGGCCCTTGGCTAGCGGGTTTCAATGAGCAGTTCTTC
cdr3_aa: CASSQVGPWLAGFNEQFF

clone_size: -
j_call: TRBJ2-7
v_call: TRBV5-8
d_call: -
cdr3_nt: TGTGCCAGCAGCGTGACAGTATACGAGCAGTACTTC
cdr3_aa: CASSVTVYEQYF

clone_size: -
j_call: TRBJ1-4
v_call: TRBV28
d_call: -
cdr3_nt: TGTGCCAGCAGTACCGACAGATCCGATAATGAAAAACTGTTTTTT
cdr3_aa: CASSTDRSDNEKLFF

clone_size: -
j_call: TRBJ1-3
v_call: TRBV19
d_call: -
cdr3_nt: TGTGCCAGTAAGGGGGAATCCGGAAACACCATATATTTT
cdr3_aa: CASKGESGNTIYF

clone_size: -
j_call: TRBJ1-2
v_call: TRBV9
d_call: TRBD1
cdr3_nt: TGTGCCAGCAGCCTAGGACAGGGAGCTAACTATGGCTACACCTTC
cdr3_aa: CASSLGQGANYGYTF

clone_size: -
j_call: TRBJ2-2
v_call: TRBV27
d_call: TRBD1
cdr3_nt: TGTGCCAGCAGTCCATTACAGGGGAAGCTGTTTTTT
cdr3_aa: CASSPLQGKLFF

clone_size: large
j_call: TRBJ1-2
v_call: TRBV27
d_call: TRBD1
cdr3_nt: TGTGCCAGCAGTACCCAGGGGGCTAACTATGGCTACACCTTC
cdr3_aa: CASSTQGANYGYTF

clone_size: -
j_call: TRBJ2-1
v_call: TRBV2
d_call: TRBD2
cdr3_nt: TGTGCCAGCAGTGAACAGGGACTAGCGGACAATGAGCAGTTCTTC
cdr3_aa: CASSEQGLADNEQFF

clone_size: -
j_call: TRBJ2-7
v_call: TRBV4-3
d_call: -
cdr3_nt: TGCGCCAGCAGCCTTTTTAGGGGGAGCTACGAGCAGTACTTC
cdr3_aa: CASSLFRGSYEQYF

clone_size: -
j_call: TRBJ2-2
v_call: TRBV5-4
d_call: -
cdr3_nt: TGTGCCAGCAGCCGGTCCGGGGAGCTGTTTTTT
cdr3_aa: CASSRSGELFF

clone_size: -
j_call: TRBJ2-1
v_call: TRBV7-9
d_call: -
cdr3_nt: TGTGCCAGCAATCGCCTAGGCGAGCAGTTCTTC
cdr3_aa: CASNRLGEQFF

clone_size: -
j_call: TRBJ2-3
v_call: TRBV6-5
d_call: -
cdr3_nt: TGTGCCAGCAGTCCCTTGGGCGCAGGTACGCAGTATTTT
cdr3_aa: CASSPLGAGTQYF

clone_size: -
j_call: TRBJ1-2
v_call: TRBV2
d_call: -
cdr3_nt: TGTGCCAGCAGTGAAGCAGGGGTAGGCGGCTACACCTTC
cdr3_aa: CASSEAGVGGYTF

clone_size: once
j_call: TRBJ1-2
v_call: TRBV5-1
d_call: -
cdr3_nt: TGCGCCAGCAGCTTGGAGGGGTCCGGGGGAATCAGTGGCTACACCTTC
cdr3_aa: CASSLEGSGGISGYTF

clone_size: -
j_call: TRBJ2-2
v_call: TRBV5-1
d_call: TRBD2
cdr3_nt: TGCGCCAGCAGCTTGGGGGCGGGAGCAACCGGGGAGCTGTTTTTT
cdr3_aa: CASSLGAGATGELFF

clone_size: few
j_call: TRBJ2-1
v_call: TRBV7-2
d_call: TRBD2
cdr3_nt: TGTGCCAGCAGCTTAGCTAGCGGGGCCTACAATGAGCAGTTCTTC
cdr3_aa: CASSLASGAYNEQFF

clone_size: -
j_call: TRBJ2-5
v_call: TRBV11-2
d_call: TRBD1
cdr3_nt: TGTGCCAGCAGCTCTTGGGACAGGGGGCATGAGACCCAGTACTTC
cdr3_aa: CASSSWDRGHETQYF

clone_size: -
j_call: TRBJ2-3
v_call: TRBV9
d_call: TRBD1
cdr3_nt: TGTGCCAGCAGCGTATCAGAGCCGGGACAGCTCTTAGATACGCAGTATTTT
cdr3_aa: CASSVSEPGQLLDTQYF

clone_size: -
j_call: TRBJ2-3
v_call: TRBV5-4
d_call: TRBD2
cdr3_nt: TGTGCCAGCCACGGTAGCGGGAGGGCCGTCGCAGATACGCAGTATTTT
cdr3_aa: CASHGSGRAVADTQYF

clone_size: -
j_call: TRBJ1-5
v_call: TRBV7-8
d_call: -
cdr3_nt: TGTGCCAGCAGCTTAGTAGGCCGGGGAAATAATCAGCCCCAGCATTTT
cdr3_aa: CASSLVGRGNNQPQHF

clone_size: once
j_call: TRBJ2-5
v_call: TRBV12-3/TRBV12-4
d_call: -
cdr3_nt: TGTGCCAGCAGACACCTAGAGACCCAGTACTTC
cdr3_aa: CASRHLETQYF

clone_size: -
j_call: TRBJ1-4
v_call: TRBV7-2
d_call: -
cdr3_nt: TGTGCCAGCAGCTTACGGGGGGCCTCGGCAACTAATGAAAAACTGTTTTTT
cdr3_aa: CASSLRGASATNEKLFF

clone_size: -
j_call: TRBJ2-1
v_call: TRBV9
d_call: -
cdr3_nt: TGTGCCTCGGGGGTCCTAGGCGGGGAGCAGTTCTTC
cdr3_aa: CASGVLGGEQFF

clone_size: -
j_call: TRBJ1-4
v_call: TRBV18
d_call: TRBD1
cdr3_nt: TGTGCCAGCGCTATACAGGGGGAGACTAATGAAAAACTGTTTTTT
cdr3_aa: CASAIQGETNEKLFF

clone_size: -
j_call: TRBJ1-3
v_call: TRBV7-6
d_call: -
cdr3_nt: TGTGCCAGCAGCTCAAAGACAGCTATCTCTGGAAACACCATATATTTT
cdr3_aa: CASSSKTAISGNTIYF

clone_size: -
j_call: TRBJ2-2
v_call: TRBV7-3
d_call: -
cdr3_nt: TGTGCCAGCAGTCCCCCTGGCGGGCGTGAAATCGGGGAGCTGTTTTTT
cdr3_aa: CASSPPGGREIGELFF

clone_size: -
j_call: TRBJ1-1
v_call: TRBV6-5
d_call: -
cdr3_nt: TGTGCCAGCAGCATGAACACTGAAGCTTTCTTT
cdr3_aa: CASSMNTEAFF

clone_size: few
j_call: TRBJ1-2
v_call: TRBV4-1
d_call: -
cdr3_nt: TGCGCCAGCAGCCAAACTGGGGGCTCAGCATATGGCTACACCTTC
cdr3_aa: CASSQTGGSAYGYTF

clone_size: -
j_call: TRBJ2-2
v_call: TRBV3-1/TRBV3-2
d_call: -
cdr3_nt: TGTGCCAGCAGCCAAAGATCGATGGGGGGTACCGGGGAGCTGTTTTTT
cdr3_aa: CASSQRSMGGTGELFF

clone_size: -
j_call: TRBJ1-2
v_call: TRBV5-8
d_call: -
cdr3_nt: TGTGCCAGCAGCCCCCAGGGAGGGGGGATTTATGGCTACACCTTC
cdr3_aa: CASSPQGGGIYGYTF

clone_size: -
j_call: TRBJ2-1
v_call: TRBV29-1
d_call: -
cdr3_nt: TGCAGCGTTGAAGTCAGGGGCTATTACAATGAGCAGTTCTTC
cdr3_aa: CSVEVRGYYNEQFF

clone_size: -
j_call: TRBJ1-1
v_call: TRBV7-9
d_call: -
cdr3_nt: TGTGCCAGCAGCTTAGAGGGACATTCCAACACTGAAGCTTTCTTT
cdr3_aa: CASSLEGHSNTEAFF

clone_size: -
j_call: TRBJ1-2
v_call: TRBV19
d_call: -
cdr3_nt: TGTGCCAGTGAATGGCCGGGAGCCGGGAGCTATGGCTACACCTTC
cdr3_aa: CASEWPGAGSYGYTF

clone_size: -
j_call: TRBJ1-3
v_call: TRBV27
d_call: -
cdr3_nt: TGTGCCAGGGAGGGGAGGAACCGGAGTGGAAACACCATATATTTT
cdr3_aa: CAREGRNRSGNTIYF

clone_size: -
j_call: TRBJ1-4
v_call: TRBV27
d_call: TRBD1
cdr3_nt: TGTGCCAGCAGCCTTACAGGGGGAGAGGAAAAACTGTTTTTT
cdr3_aa: CASSLTGGEEKLFF

clone_size: once
j_call: TRBJ2-7
v_call: TRBV2
d_call: -
cdr3_nt: TGTGCCAGCAGTGCCCCTCCGGGGTCCTACGAGCAGTACTTC
cdr3_aa: CASSAPPGSYEQYF

clone_size: few
j_call: TRBJ1-2
v_call: TRBV29-1
d_call: -
cdr3_nt: TGCAGCGTTGACGGAGCCGTGGGCTACACCTTC
cdr3_aa: CSVDGAVGYTF

clone_size: -
j_call: TRBJ2-7
v_call: TRBV3-1/TRBV3-2
d_call: TRBD2
cdr3_nt: TGTGCCAGCAGCCAACCGGCCAGCGGGATATGGGAGCAGTACTTC
cdr3_aa: CASSQPASGIWEQYF

clone_size: -
j_call: TRBJ1-4
v_call: TRBV6-5
d_call: TRBD1
cdr3_nt: TGTGCCAGCATGAGGGGGACAGGAAAAGAAAAACTGTTTTTT
cdr3_aa: CASMRGTGKEKLFF

clone_size: -
j_call: TRBJ2-5
v_call: TRBV11-2
d_call: TRBD2
cdr3_nt: TGTGCCAGCAGCTTAGAACTAGCGGGGAAAGAGACCCAGTACTTC
cdr3_aa: CASSLELAGKETQYF

clone_size: -
j_call: TRBJ2-5
v_call: TRBV9
d_call: -
cdr3_nt: TGTGCCAGCAGTGACTCTAGTGGAGAGACCCAGTACTTC
cdr3_aa: CASSDSSGETQYF

clone_size: -
j_call: TRBJ1-4
v_call: TRBV19
d_call: TRBD1
cdr3_nt: TGTGCCAGTAGGGAGGGGGCGAGCGTCGATGAAAAACTGTTTTTT
cdr3_aa: CASREGASVDEKLFF

clone_size: -
j_call: TRBJ1-6
v_call: TRBV4-1
d_call: -
cdr3_nt: TGCGCCAGCAGCCTAACCTTCGGGACAATATCACCCCTCCACTTT
cdr3_aa: CASSLTFGTISPLHF

clone_size: -
j_call: TRBJ1-3
v_call: TRBV19
d_call: -
cdr3_nt: TGTGCCAGTAGTGTAAATACAGCCTTGTCACCGAGCTCTGGAAACACCATATATTTT
cdr3_aa: CASSVNTALSPSSGNTIYF

clone_size: -
j_call: TRBJ1-3
v_call: TRBV6-1
d_call: TRBD1
cdr3_nt: TGTGCCAGCAGTGCCCTCGGACAGGGCCTTCGAAACACCATATATTTT
cdr3_aa: CASSALGQGLRNTIYF

clone_size: once
j_call: TRBJ2-7
v_call: TRBV27
d_call: -
cdr3_nt: TGTGCCAGCAGCCAACGGGGGGCCCACGAGCAGTACTTC
cdr3_aa: CASSQRGAHEQYF

clone_size: -
j_call: TRBJ1-4
v_call: TRBV5-1
d_call: TRBD1
cdr3_nt: TGCGCCAGCAGCTGGACAGGGAATGAAAAACTGTTTTTT
cdr3_aa: CASSWTGNEKLFF

clone_size: -
j_call: TRBJ1-5
v_call: TRBV15
d_call: -
cdr3_nt: TGTGCCACCAGCAGAGGCTTGGGGGGATTTAACAATCAGCCCCAGCATTTT
cdr3_aa: CATSRGLGGFNNQPQHF

clone_size: -
j_call: TRBJ2-5
v_call: TRBV2
d_call: -
cdr3_nt: TGTGCCAGCAGTGTAAACATGAACCAAGAGACCCAGTACTTC
cdr3_aa: CASSVNMNQETQYF

clone_size: -
j_call: TRBJ1-2
v_call: TRBV5-4
d_call: -
cdr3_nt: TGTGCCAGCAGTGATTCGGCAGGGGCGCGCTTTGGCTACACCTTC
cdr3_aa: CASSDSAGARFGYTF

clone_size: few
j_call: TRBJ1-6
v_call: TRBV7-3
d_call: -
cdr3_nt: TGTGCCAGCAGCTTACGGGCCACAGGGAGCGGTTCACCCCTCCACTTT
cdr3_aa: CASSLRATGSGSPLHF

clone_size: -
j_call: TRBJ2-7
v_call: TRBV4-3
d_call: TRBD1
cdr3_nt: TGCGCCAGCAGCCAAGGCCCGGGGACAGGGGTCTACGAGCAGTACTTC
cdr3_aa: CASSQGPGTGVYEQYF

clone_size: few
j_call: TRBJ2-7
v_call: TRBV11-2
d_call: -
cdr3_nt: TGTGCCAGCAGCTCACCGACAGGACCTCAATTAGGGGCTTTCTACGAGCAGTACTTC
cdr3_aa: CASSSPTGPQLGAFYEQYF